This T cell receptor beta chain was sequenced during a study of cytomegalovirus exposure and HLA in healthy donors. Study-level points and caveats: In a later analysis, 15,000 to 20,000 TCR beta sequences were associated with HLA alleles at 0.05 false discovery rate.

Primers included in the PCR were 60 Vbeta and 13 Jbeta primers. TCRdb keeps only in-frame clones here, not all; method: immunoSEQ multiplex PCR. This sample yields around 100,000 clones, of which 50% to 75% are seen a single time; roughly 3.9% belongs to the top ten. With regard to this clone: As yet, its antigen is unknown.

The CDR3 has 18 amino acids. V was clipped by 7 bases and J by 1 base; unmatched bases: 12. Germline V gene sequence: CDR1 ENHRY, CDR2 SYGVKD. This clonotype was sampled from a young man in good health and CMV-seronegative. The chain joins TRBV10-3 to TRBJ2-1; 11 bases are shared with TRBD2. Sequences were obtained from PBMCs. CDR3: CAITAGLAGGGSYNEQFF. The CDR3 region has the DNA TGTGCCATCACGGCCGGACTAGCGGGTGGGGGTTCCTACAATGAGCAGTTCTTC.